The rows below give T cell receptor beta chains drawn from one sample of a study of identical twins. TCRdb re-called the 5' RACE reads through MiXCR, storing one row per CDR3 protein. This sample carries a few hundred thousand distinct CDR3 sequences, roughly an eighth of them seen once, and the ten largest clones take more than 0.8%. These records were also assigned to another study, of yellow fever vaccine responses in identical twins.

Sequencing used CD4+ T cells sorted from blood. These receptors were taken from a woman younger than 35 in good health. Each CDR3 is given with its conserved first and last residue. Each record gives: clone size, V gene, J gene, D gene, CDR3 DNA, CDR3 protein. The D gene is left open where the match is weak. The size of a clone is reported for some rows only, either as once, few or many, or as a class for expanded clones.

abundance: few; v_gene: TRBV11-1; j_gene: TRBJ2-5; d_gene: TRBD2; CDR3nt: TGTGCCAGCAGCTTAGCCATGTCCGGGACTAGCGGGGGCCCGGAAGAGACCCAGTACTTC; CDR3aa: CASSLAMSGTSGGPEETQYF
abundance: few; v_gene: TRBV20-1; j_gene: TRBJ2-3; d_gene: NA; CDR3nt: TGCAGTGCCGGGGAAGCCACGCAGTATTTT; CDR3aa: CSAGEATQYF
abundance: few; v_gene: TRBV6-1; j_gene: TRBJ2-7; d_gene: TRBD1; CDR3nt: TGTGCCAGCACCTCCGGTGGGACAGTAAACTACGAGCAGTACTTC; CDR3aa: CASTSGGTVNYEQYF
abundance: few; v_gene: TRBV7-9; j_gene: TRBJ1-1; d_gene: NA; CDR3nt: TGTGCCAGCAGCTTAGGTTTGTCGAACACTGAAGCTTTCTTT; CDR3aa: CASSLGLSNTEAFF
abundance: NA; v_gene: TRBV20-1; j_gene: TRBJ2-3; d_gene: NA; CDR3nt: TGCAGTGTCGAAGCCAGACAGGCAACTAGCACAGATACGCAGTATTTT; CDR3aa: CSVEARQATSTDTQYF
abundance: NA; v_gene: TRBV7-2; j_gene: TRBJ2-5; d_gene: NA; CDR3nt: TGTGCCAGCAGCAGGAGATGGACCCAGTACTTC; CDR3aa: CASSRRWTQYF
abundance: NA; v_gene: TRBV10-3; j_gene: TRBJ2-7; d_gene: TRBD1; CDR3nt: TGTGCCATCAGTGACTTGAACAGGGGCGAGCAGTACTTC; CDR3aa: CAISDLNRGEQYF
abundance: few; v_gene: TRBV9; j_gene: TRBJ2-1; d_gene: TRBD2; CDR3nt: TGTGCCAGCAGCGTAGGTGTAGCGGGGAGGAAATTCAATGAGCAGTTCTTC; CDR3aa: CASSVGVAGRKFNEQFF
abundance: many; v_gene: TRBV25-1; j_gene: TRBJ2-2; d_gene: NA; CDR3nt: TGTGCCAGCAGTCCCACATATAACACCGGGGAGCTGTTTTTT; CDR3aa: CASSPTYNTGELFF
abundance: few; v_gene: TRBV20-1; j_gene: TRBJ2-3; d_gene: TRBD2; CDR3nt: TGCATTTCACTAGCGGGAGGGCGAGATACGCAGTATTTT; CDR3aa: CISLAGGRDTQYF
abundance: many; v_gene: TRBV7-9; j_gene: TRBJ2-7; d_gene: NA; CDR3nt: TGTGCCAGCAGCTTTATAGGACTTTCGGGCGAGCAGTACTTC; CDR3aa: CASSFIGLSGEQYF
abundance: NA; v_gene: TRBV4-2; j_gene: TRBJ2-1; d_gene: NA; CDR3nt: TGTGCCAGCAGCCAAGCGGGGCAGGGGGGGGATGAGCAGTTCTTC; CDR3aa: CASSQAGQGGDEQFF
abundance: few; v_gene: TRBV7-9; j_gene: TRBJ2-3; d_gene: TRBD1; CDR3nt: TGTGCCAGCAGTTGGGGGACAGATACAGATACGCAGTATTTT; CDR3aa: CASSWGTDTDTQYF
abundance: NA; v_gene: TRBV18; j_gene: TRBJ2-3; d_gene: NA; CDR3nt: TGTGCCAGCTCACCAGGGGCCGAAAAACCAGATACGCAGTATTTT; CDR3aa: CASSPGAEKPDTQYF
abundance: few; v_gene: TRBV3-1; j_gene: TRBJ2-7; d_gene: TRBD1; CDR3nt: TGTGCCAGCAGCCCTTATCTGGACAGGGGCTACGAGCAGTACTTC; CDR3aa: CASSPYLDRGYEQYF
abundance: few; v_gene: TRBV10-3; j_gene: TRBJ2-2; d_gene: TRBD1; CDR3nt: TGTGCCATCACCAAGGACAGGGACACCGGGGAGCTGTTTTTT; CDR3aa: CAITKDRDTGELFF
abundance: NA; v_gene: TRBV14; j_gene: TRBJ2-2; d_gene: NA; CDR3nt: TGTGCCAGCAGCCAAAGAAGCCCTACGAACACCGGGGAGCTGTTTTTT; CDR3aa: CASSQRSPTNTGELFF
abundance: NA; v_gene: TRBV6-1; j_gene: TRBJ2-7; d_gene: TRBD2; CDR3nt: TGTGCCAGCCGTACCCCCGGGGGGTCGGTCGACGAGCAGTACTTC; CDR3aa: CASRTPGGSVDEQYF
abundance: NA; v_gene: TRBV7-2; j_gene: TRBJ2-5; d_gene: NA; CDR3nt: TGTGCCAGCAGCTTCATGGCTCGGATAACACAAGAGACCCAGTACTTC; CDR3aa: CASSFMARITQETQYF
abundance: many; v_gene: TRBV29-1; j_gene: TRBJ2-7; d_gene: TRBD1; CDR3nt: TGCAGCGTTTCGGCTGGGACAGGGGGCGCGTGGCAGTACTTC; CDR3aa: CSVSAGTGGAWQYF
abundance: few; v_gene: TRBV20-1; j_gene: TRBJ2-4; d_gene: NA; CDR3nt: TGCAGTGCTAGCGACAGGTCCCGGCTAGCCAAAAACATTCAGTACTTC; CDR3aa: CSASDRSRLAKNIQYF
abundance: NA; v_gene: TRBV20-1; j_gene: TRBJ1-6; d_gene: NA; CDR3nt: TGCAGTGCTAGAGGATCGACAGGCTATAATTCACCCCTCCACTTT; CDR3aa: CSARGSTGYNSPLHF
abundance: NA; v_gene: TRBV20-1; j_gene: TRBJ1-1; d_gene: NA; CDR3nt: TGCAGTGTAGAGGGTCCGGGAAACACTGAAGCTTTCTTT; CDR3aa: CSVEGPGNTEAFF
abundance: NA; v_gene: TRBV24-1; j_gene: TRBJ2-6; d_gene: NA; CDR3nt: TGTGCCACCAGTGGGGAGCCCTCTGGGGCCAACGTCCTGACTTTC; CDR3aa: CATSGEPSGANVLTF
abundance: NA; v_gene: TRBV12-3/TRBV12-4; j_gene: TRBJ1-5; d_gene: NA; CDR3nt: TGTGCCAGCAGTTTACATAGCAATCAGCCCCAGCATTTT; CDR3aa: CASSLHSNQPQHF
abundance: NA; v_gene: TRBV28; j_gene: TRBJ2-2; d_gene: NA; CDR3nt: TGTGCCAGCAGTTTCCCAGGCCTCACCGGGGAGCTGTTTTTT; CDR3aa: CASSFPGLTGELFF